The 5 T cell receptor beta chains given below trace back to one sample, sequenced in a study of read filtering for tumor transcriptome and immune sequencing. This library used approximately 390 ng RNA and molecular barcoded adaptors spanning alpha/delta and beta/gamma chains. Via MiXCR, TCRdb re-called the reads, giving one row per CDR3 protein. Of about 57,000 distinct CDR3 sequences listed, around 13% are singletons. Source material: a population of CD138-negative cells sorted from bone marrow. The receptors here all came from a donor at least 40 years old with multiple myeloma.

CDR3 in DNA: TGTGCCAGCAGCACTACAGGGACAGCCCAAGAGACCCAGTACTTC. It specifies CASSTTGTAQETQYF. The chain carries TRBV9 and TRBJ2-5; 7 nucleotides line up with TRBD1. Looked up from germline, CDR1 is SGDLS and CDR2 is YYNGEE. V lost 4 bases and J lost 1; bases outside the gene matches: 7. The CDR3 is made up of 15 amino acids.

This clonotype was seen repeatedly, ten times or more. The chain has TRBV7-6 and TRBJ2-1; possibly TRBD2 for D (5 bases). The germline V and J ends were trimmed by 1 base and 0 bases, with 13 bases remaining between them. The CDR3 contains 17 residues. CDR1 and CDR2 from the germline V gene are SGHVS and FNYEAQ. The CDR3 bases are TGTGCCAGCAGCTTAGGTAGCGCCCTAAGCTCCTACAATGAGCAGTTCTTC. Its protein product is CASSLGSALSSYNEQFF.

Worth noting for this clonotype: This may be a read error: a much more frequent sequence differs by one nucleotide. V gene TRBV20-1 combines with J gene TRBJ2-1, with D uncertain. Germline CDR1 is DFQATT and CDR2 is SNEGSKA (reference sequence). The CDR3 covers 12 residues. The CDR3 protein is CSAQDGYNVQFF. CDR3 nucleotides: TGCAGTGCTCAGGATGGGTACAATGTGCAGTTCTTC.

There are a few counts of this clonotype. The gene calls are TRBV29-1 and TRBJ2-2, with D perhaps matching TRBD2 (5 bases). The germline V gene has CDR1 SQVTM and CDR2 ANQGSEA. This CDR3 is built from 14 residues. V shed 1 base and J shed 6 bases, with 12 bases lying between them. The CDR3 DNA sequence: TGCAGCGTTGAAGCAGCGGTAGAGGCCGGGGAGCTGTTTTTT. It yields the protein CSVEAAVEAGELFF.

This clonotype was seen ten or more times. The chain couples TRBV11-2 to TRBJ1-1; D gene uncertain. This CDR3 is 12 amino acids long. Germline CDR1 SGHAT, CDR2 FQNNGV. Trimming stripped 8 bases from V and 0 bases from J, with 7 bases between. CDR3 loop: CASSRLNTEAFF. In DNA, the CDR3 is TGTGCCAGCTCCCGGCTGAACACTGAAGCTTTCTTT. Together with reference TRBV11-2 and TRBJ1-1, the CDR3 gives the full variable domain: EAGVAQSPRYKIIEKRQSVAFWCNPISGHATLYWYQQILGQGPKLLIQFQNNGVVDDSQLPKDRFSAERLKGVDSTLKIQPAKLEDSAVYLCASSRLNTEAFFGQGTRLTVV.